This T cell receptor (beta chain) was captured by sequencing in a study of T cell repertoires and HLA-DP antigens. CDR1 SQVTM and CDR2 ANQGSEA come from the germline V gene. The V and J ends lost 4 bases and 1 base respectively, with 11 bases between them. This CDR3 region has 13 residues. On this clone: What it recognizes is unknown.

Average purity of the negatively selected CD4+ T cells was more than 95%. Clones were read by immunoSEQ multiplex PCR, and TCRdb kept only the in-frame ones, dropping some. The sample holds about 89,000 clones, around nine tenths seen once. This chain joins TRBV29-1 and TRBJ2-7; D is perhaps TRBD1 or TRBD2 (6 bases each). Sequenced sample: CD4+ T cells from PBMCs. This clonotype was sampled from a middle-aged man in good health and CMV-seronegative. The CDR3 spells CSVVRGQSYEQYF. CDR3 sequence (DNA): TGCAGCGTTGTCCGGGGGCAATCCTACGAGCAGTACTTC.